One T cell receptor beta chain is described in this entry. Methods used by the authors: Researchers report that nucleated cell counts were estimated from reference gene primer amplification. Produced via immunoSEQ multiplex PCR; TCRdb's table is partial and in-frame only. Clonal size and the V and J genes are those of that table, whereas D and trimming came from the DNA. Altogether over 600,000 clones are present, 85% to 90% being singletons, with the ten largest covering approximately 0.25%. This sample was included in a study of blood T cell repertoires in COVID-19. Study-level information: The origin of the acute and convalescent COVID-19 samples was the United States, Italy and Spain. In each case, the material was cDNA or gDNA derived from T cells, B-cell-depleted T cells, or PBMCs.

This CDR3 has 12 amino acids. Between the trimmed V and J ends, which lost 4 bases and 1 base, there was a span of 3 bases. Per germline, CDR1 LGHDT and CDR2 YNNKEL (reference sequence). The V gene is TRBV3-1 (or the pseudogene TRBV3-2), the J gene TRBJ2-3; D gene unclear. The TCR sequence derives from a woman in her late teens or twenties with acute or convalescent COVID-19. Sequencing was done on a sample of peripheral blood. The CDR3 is CASSPRTDTQYF. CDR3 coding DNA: TGTGCCAGCAGCCCTCGCACAGATACGCAGTATTTT.